This T cell receptor (beta chain) was sequenced for a study of blood T cell repertoires in COVID-19. Germline values: CDR1 SGHAT, CDR2 FQNNGV. V was pared by 1 base and J by 2 bases, with 0 bases of the junction left unmatched. The CDR3 runs to 14 residues. Measured with immunoSEQ multiplex PCR; TCRdb has only the in-frame clones, and not every one. The table includes some 110,000 clones, roughly 84% detected once. The sample taken for sequencing was PBMCs or T cells enriched from blood (not recorded which). This sequence joins TRBV11-2 and TRBJ1-2, with 8 bases aligning to TRBD1. The sequence was collected from a woman aged 30 to 39 who had recovered from COVID-19. CDR3 in amino acids: CASSLGTGNYGYTF. The CDR3, as DNA: TGTGCCAGCAGCTTAGGGACAGGGAACTATGGCTACACCTTC. The whole variable domain, remainder taken from reference TRBV11-2 and TRBJ1-2, is EAGVAQSPRYKIIEKRQSVAFWCNPISGHATLYWYQQILGQGPKLLIQFQNNGVVDDSQLPKDRFSAERLKGVDSTLKIQPAKLEDSAVYLCASSLGTGNYGYTFGSGTRLTVV.